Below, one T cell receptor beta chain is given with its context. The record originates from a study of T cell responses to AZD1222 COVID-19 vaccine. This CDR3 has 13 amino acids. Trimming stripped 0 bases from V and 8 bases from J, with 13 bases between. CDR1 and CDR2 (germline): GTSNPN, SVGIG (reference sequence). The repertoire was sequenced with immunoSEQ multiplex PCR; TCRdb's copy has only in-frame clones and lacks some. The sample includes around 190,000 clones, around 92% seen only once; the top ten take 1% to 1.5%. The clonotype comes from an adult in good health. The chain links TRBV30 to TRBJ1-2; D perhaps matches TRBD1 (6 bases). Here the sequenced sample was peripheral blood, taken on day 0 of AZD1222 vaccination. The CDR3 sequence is CAWSVTGKVGYTF. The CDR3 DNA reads TGTGCCTGGAGTGTTACAGGGAAAGTCGGCTACACCTTC.